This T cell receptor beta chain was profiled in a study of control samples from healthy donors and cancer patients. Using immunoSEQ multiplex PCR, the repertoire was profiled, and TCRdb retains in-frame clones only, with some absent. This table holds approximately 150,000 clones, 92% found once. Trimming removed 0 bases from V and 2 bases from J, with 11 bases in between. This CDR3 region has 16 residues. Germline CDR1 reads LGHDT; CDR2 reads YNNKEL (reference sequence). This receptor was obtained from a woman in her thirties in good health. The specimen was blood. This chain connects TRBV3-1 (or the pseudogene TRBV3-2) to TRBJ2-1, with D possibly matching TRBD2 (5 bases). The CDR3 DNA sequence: TGTGCCAGCAGCCAAGATCTTGGCGGGCCCTACAATGAGCAGTTCTTC. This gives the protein CASSQDLGGPYNEQFF.